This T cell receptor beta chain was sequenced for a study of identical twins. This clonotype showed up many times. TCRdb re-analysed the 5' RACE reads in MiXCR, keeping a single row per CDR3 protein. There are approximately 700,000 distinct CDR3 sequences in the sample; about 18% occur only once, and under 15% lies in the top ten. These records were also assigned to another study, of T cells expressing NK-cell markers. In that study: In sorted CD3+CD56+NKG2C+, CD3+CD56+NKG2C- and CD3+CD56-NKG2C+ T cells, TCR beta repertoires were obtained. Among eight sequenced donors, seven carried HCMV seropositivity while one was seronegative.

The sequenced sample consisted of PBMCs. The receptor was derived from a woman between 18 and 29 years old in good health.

The CDR3 loop is CATSVSGGAPEQFF. The CDR3 DNA is TGTGCCACCAGTGTAAGCGGGGGGGCCCCTGAGCAGTTCTTC. The chain uses TRBV24-1 and TRBJ2-1; TRBD2 matches at 10 bases. The CDR3 contains 14 residues. J lost 9 bases, V lost 5 bases, and 6 bases had no gene match. The germline gives CDR1 KGHDR, CDR2 SFDVKD.